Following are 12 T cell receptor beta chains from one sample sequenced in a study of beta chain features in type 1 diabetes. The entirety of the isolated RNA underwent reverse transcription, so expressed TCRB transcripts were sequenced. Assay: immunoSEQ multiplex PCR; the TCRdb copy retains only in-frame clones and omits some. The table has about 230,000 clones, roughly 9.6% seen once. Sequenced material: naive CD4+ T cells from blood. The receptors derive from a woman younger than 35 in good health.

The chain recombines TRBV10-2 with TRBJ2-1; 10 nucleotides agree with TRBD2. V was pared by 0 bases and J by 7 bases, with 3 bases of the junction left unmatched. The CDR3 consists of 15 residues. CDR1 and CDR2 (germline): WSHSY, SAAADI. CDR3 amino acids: CASSESSGRRNEQFF. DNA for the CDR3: TGCGCCAGCAGTGAGTCTAGCGGGAGGAGGAATGAGCAGTTCTTC.

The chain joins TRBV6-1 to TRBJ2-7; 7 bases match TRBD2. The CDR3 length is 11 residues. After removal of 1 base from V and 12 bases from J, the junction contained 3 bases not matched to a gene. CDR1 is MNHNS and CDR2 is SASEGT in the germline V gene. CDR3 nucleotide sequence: TGTGCCAGCAGTGAAGTAACGGGGGGGTACTTC. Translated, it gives CASSEVTGGYF.

The CDR3 spells CASRAIGDTEAFF. The CDR3 DNA reads as TGTGCCAGCAGAGCCATAGGGGACACTGAAGCTTTCTTT. This chain links TRBV6-1 with TRBJ1-1; the D gene is possibly TRBD1 (5 bases). V lost 6 bases and J lost 3, with 11 bases in between. Germline values: CDR1 MNHNS, CDR2 SASEGT. The CDR3 covers 13 residues.

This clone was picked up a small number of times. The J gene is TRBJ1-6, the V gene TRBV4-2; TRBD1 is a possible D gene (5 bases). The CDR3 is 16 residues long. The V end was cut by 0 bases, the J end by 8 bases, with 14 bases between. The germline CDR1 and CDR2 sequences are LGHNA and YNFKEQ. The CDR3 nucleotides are TGTGCCAGCAGCCAAGATGTAGGGAGGGGAGATTCACCCCTCCACTTT. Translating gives CASSQDVGRGDSPLHF.

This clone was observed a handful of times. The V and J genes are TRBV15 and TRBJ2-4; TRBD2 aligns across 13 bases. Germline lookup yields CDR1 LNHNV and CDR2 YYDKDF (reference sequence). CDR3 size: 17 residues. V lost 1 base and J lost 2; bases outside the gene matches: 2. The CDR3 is CATSRGGLAGSKNIQYF. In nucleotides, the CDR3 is TGTGCCACCAGCAGAGGGGGACTAGCGGGATCCAAAAACATTCAGTACTTC.

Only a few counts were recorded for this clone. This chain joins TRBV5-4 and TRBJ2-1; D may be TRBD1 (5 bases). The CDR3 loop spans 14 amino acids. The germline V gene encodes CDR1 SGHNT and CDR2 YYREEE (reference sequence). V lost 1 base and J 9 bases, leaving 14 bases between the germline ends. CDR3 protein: CASSLFTQGGEQFF. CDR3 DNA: TGTGCCAGCAGCTTGTTCACGCAGGGTGGTGAGCAGTTCTTC.

Here the CDR3 reads CASLQEADTEAFF. The DNA for the CDR3 is TGTGCCAGCCTCCAAGAGGCGGACACTGAAGCTTTCTTT. V gene TRBV28 combines with J gene TRBJ1-1; D unresolved. Trimming cost V 8 bases and J 3 bases, with 13 bases left between them. Germline-derived CDR1 and CDR2 are MDHEN and SYDVKM. The CDR3 is 13 residues long.

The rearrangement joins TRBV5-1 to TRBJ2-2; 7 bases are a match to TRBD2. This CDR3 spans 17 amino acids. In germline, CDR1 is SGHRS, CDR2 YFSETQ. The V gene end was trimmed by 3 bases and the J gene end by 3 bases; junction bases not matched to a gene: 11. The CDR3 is CASSSPSWGGDTGELFF. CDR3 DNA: TGCGCCAGCAGCTCGCCATCCTGGGGAGGGGACACCGGGGAGCTGTTTTTT.

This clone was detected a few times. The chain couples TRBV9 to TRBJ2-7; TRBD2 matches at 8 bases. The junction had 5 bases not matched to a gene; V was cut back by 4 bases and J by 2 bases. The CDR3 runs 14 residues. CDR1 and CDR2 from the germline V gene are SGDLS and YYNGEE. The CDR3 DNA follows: TGTGCCAGCAGCAGACAGCGGGAGACCTACGAGCAGTACTTC. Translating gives CASSRQRETYEQYF.

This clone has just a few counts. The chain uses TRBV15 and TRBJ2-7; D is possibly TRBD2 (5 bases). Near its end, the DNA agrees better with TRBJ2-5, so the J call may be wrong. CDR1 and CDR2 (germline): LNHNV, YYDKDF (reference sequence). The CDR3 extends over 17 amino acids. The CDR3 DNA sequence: TGTGCCACCAGCAGAGATGGACGGGGTGGTGGCCGGGAGACCCAGTACTTC. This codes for CATSRDGRGGGRETQYF.

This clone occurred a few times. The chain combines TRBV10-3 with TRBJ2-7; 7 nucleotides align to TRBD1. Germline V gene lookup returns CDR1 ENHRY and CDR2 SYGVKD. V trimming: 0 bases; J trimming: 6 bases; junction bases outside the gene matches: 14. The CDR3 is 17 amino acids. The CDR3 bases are TGTGCCATCAGTGAGTCGAAGGTTACAAGGGGGCTGGGCGAGCAGTACTTC. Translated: CAISESKVTRGLGEQYF.

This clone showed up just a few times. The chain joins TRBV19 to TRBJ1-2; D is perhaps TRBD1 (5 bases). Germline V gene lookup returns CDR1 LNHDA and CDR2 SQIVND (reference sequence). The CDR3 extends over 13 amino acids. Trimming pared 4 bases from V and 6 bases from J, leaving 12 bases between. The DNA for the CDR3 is TGTGCCAGTAGTACCGCGGGGCGCAATGGCTACACCTTC. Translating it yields CASSTAGRNGYTF.